This TCR beta chain originates from a study of blood T cell repertoires in COVID-19. Assay used: immunoSEQ multiplex PCR; TCRdb lists only in-frame clones, some missing. The sample records around 300,000 clones, about nine tenths being singletons. CDR3 length: 15 amino acids. Germline assignment: CDR1 LGHDT and CDR2 YNNKEL (reference sequence). The J segment lost 5 bases and the V segment lost 4 bases, leaving 10 bases of the junction unmatched. The sample was peripheral blood. This sequence was found in a man aged 50 to 60 with acute or convalescent COVID-19. The chain has TRBV3-1 (or the pseudogene TRBV3-2) and TRBJ2-5, with 7 nucleotides matching TRBD2. The CDR3 here is CASSLGLVGMETQYF. The CDR3 nucleotides are TGTGCCAGCAGCCTTGGACTAGTAGGGATGGAGACCCAGTACTTC.